This TCR beta chain stems from a study of cytomegalovirus exposure and HLA in healthy donors. General study findings and limits: Cytomegalovirus status was reportedly diagnosed by the classifier with high specificity and sensitivity. Later on, analysis showed that most CMV-associated TCR beta chains appeared to be HLA-restricted.

The PCR had 60 Vbeta and 13 Jbeta primers. Clones were sequenced by immunoSEQ multiplex PCR, and TCRdb holds only the in-frame ones, with some missing. The profile shows about 160,000 clones, 70% to 80% of them singletons. In germline, CDR1 is SGHRS, CDR2 YFSETQ. Trimming removed 0 bases at V and 3 bases at J, with 2 bases between. The length of the CDR3 is 12 residues. As regards this clone: Its antigen is not identified.

This receptor was identified in a man aged 55 to 70 in good health and CMV-seronegative. The chain recombines TRBV5-1 with TRBJ2-3; D gene uncertain. The specimen was PBMCs. Here the CDR3 DNA reads TGCGCCAGCAGCTTGGCTACAGATACGCAGTATTTT. Translating gives CASSLATDTQYF.